This T cell receptor beta chain was obtained from a study of cytomegalovirus exposure and HLA in healthy donors. Study-wide results and caveats: In a later analysis, a missense DCLRE1C variant was linked to TCR beta V- and J-gene trimming.

Primers included in the PCR were 60 Vbeta and 13 Jbeta primers. The protocol was immunoSEQ multiplex PCR, while the TCRdb copy is restricted to in-frame clones and leaves out a portion. The sample holds fewer than 120,000 clones, about three quarters seen once. This CDR3 comprises 14 residues. V shed 5 bases, J shed 4 bases, and the junction held 6 bases outside the gene matches. Germline CDR1 and CDR2: SSHAT and FNYEAQ (reference sequence). Details on this clone: No antigen is known for it.

The rearrangement uses TRBV7-7 and TRBJ2-5, with 8 bases fitting TRBD1. The specimen was PBMCs. This sequence originates from a woman under 40 in good health and CMV-seronegative. CDR3 sequence reads: CASSPTGVRETQYF. In DNA form, the CDR3 reads TGTGCCAGCAGCCCGACAGGGGTACGAGAGACCCAGTACTTC. The variable domain in full, with the rest retrieved from reference TRBV7-7 and TRBJ2-5, is GAGVSQSPRYKVTKRGQDVTLRCDPISSHATLYWYQQALGQGPEFLTYFNYEAQPDKSGLPSDRFSAERPEGSISTLTIQRTEQRDSAMYRCASSPTGVRETQYFGPGTRLLVL.